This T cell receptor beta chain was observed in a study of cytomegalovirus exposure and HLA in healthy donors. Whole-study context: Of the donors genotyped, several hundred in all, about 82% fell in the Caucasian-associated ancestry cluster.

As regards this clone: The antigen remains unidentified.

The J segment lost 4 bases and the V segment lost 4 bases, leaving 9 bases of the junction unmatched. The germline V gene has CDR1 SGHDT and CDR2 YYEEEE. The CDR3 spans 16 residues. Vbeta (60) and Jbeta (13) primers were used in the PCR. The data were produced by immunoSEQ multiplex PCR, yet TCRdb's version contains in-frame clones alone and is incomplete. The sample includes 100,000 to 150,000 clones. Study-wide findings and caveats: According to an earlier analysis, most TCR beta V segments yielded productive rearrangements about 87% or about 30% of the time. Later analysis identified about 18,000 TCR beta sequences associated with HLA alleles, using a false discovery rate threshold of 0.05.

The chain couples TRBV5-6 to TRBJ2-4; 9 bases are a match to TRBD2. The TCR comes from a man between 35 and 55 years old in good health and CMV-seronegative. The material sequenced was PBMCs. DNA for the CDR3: TGTGCCAGCAGCCTCCGAACGGGACTAGCAAAAAACATTCAGTACTTC. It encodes CASSLRTGLAKNIQYF.